This TCR beta chain stems from a study of T cell repertoires in cytomegalovirus infection. In the study overall: CMV epitopes, recently identified HLA-C-restricted and well-studied HLA-B-restricted, were used. Public TCR beta signatures provided an indication of both CMV infection and a matching HLA type. Study outcomes and limitations: HLA-C-restricted TCR beta clonotypes specific for CMV led the ex vivo response.

This clonotype appeared once. Its antigen remains unknown. MiXCR, applied by TCRdb to the reads, yields one record per CDR3 protein. The sample consists of 450,000 to 550,000 distinct CDR3 sequences, more than 40% of them appearing once. Trimming shortened V by 0 bases and J by 4 bases, and 13 bases separated the two germline ends. Germline-derived CDR1 and CDR2 are SEHNR and FQNEAQ (reference sequence). The CDR3 contains 15 residues. This receptor was identified in a human donor in good health (CMV status not recorded). Some clones in this sample may be carry-over from other donors' samples. The chain couples TRBV7-9 to TRBJ2-7; D is ambiguous. This material consisted of cultured PBMCs, taken from culture after CMV antigen stimulation. This CDR3 is CASSLALGDLYEQYF. Here the CDR3 DNA reads TGTGCCAGCAGCTTAGCGCTTGGGGATCTATACGAGCAGTACTTC.